The next 13 T cell receptor beta chains were all read from a single sample in a study of blood T cell repertoires in COVID-19 (dated by TCRdb to the early 2020s). Libraries were constructed by the immunoSEQ multiplex PCR assay. TCRdb obtained this table from immuneACCESS and retained in-frame rearrangements with V and J assigned. These tables miss some clones; where compared with another copy, unresolved V genes account for less than half of the shortfall, and the remainder is unexplained. The sample table holds just under 150,000 clones, of which roughly 87% were seen once. The ten largest clones represent 0.95% of the sample. The sequenced sample was peripheral blood. These receptor sequences come from a woman between 45 and 60 years old with acute or convalescent COVID-19.

The V and J genes are TRBV9 and TRBJ2-3; D may be TRBD1 (5 bases). Germline V lookup: CDR1 SGDLS, CDR2 YYNGEE. The CDR3 covers 13 residues. Deletions cut 3 bases from V and 6 bases from J, with 11 bases between. As DNA, the CDR3 is TGTGCCAGCAGCGCCTACCCAGGGGATACGCAGTATTTT. It specifies CASSAYPGDTQYF.

In DNA form, the CDR3 reads TGTGCCAGCAGCTTAGATCGTCGCTCCTACGAGCAGTACTTC. Its protein is CASSLDRRSYEQYF. The rearrangement links TRBV7-2 to TRBJ2-7; no reliable D call. V was pared by 1 base and J by 0 bases, with 7 bases between. The CDR3 covers 14 residues. Per the germline V gene, CDR1 is SGHTA and CDR2 is FQGNSA.

The rearrangement uses TRBV30 and TRBJ2-7, with D perhaps matching TRBD2 (6 bases). Trimming shortened V by 2 bases and J by 0 bases, and 11 bases separated the two germline ends. From germline, CDR1 is GTSNPN and CDR2 SVGIG (reference sequence). The CDR3 consists of 14 residues. The CDR3 protein is CAWSLSGLSYEQYF. In nucleotides, the CDR3 is TGTGCCTGGAGTCTCAGCGGGCTCTCCTACGAGCAGTACTTC.

The sample holds one count of this clone. V gene TRBV7-2 combines with J gene TRBJ1-3; no reliable D call. This CDR3 has 14 amino acids. V was cut by 8 bases and J by 0 bases, with 11 bases left in between. CDR1 and CDR2 (germline): SGHTA, FQGNSA. The CDR3 loop reads CASAQAYSGNTIYF. CDR3 nucleotide sequence: TGTGCCAGCGCGCAGGCGTACTCTGGAAACACCATATATTTT.

The V call is TRBV11-3, the J call TRBJ2-1; D remains unclear. Trimming pared 0 bases from V and 3 bases from J, leaving 6 bases between. Germline CDR1 is SGHNT and CDR2 is YENEEA. The CDR3 has 14 amino acids. The CDR3 nucleotides read TGTGCCAGCAGCTTAGACACTAACTACAATGAGCAGTTCTTC. As protein: CASSLDTNYNEQFF.

The chain recombines TRBV11-2 with TRBJ2-7, with 7 bases that match TRBD2. V shed 1 base, J shed 3 bases, and the junction held 3 bases outside the gene matches. The germline V gene encodes CDR1 SGHAT and CDR2 FQNNGV. The CDR3 is 14 amino acids. The CDR3 loop is CASSLGGGVYEQYF. In nucleotides, the CDR3 is TGTGCCAGCAGCTTAGGTGGGGGGGTCTACGAGCAGTACTTC.

The V and J genes are TRBV2 and TRBJ1-5; D uncertain. The V gene's germline CDR1 is SNHLY and CDR2 FYNNEI. Trimming took off 5 bases at V and 4 bases at J, with 15 bases between the two ends. The CDR3 is 15 amino acids. DNA of the CDR3: TGTGCCAGCAGTCAGCGAAGCGGAGATAATCAGCCCCAGCATTTT. This gives the protein CASSQRSGDNQPQHF.

This clone was picked up a small number of times. The CDR3 protein is CASRTPTGTGIGYTF. The CDR3 DNA reads TGTGCCAGCCGCACCCCGACCGGGACAGGGATTGGCTACACCTTC. This chain connects TRBV6-5 to TRBJ1-2, with 9 bases identical to TRBD1. V lost 8 bases, J lost 7 bases, and 14 bases stayed unmatched. The germline V gene encodes CDR1 MNHEY and CDR2 SVGAGI. The CDR3 consists of 15 residues.

This rearrangement joins TRBV4-2 to TRBJ1-1; D unclear. From germline, CDR1 is LGHNA and CDR2 YNFKEQ. The CDR3 extends over 14 amino acids. Trimming removed 2 bases from V and 6 bases from J, with 13 bases in between. The CDR3 nucleotides are TGTGCCAGCAGCCAATCCGGGGTAGACGCTGAAGCTTTCTTT. It is translated as CASSQSGVDAEAFF.

The chain joins TRBV19 to TRBJ2-7, with D uncertain. The CDR3 contains 13 residues. Trimming took off 3 bases at V and 3 bases at J, with 9 bases between the two ends. The V gene's germline CDR1 is LNHDA and CDR2 SQIVND (reference sequence). The CDR3 is CASSIAVSYEQYF. Written as DNA, the CDR3 is TGTGCCAGTAGTATTGCTGTTAGCTACGAGCAGTACTTC.

This clone was observed a few times. CDR3: CASSDSASGGTDTQYF. CDR3 DNA sequence: TGTGCCAGCAGTGACTCGGCTAGCGGGGGCACAGATACGCAGTATTTT. This rearrangement joins TRBV6-4 to TRBJ2-3; TRBD2 matches at 9 bases. Germline CDR1 MRHNA, CDR2 SNTAGT. This CDR3 has 16 amino acids. V trimming: 0 bases; J trimming: 1 base; junction bases outside the gene matches: 2.

This clone was detected once. The V gene is TRBV11-3, the J gene TRBJ1-3; D ambiguous. This CDR3 has 15 residues. The germline V gene encodes CDR1 SGHNT and CDR2 YENEEA. The V end was cut by 5 bases, the J end by 0 bases, with 11 bases between. The CDR3 coding sequence is TGTGCCAGCAGCCCTGACGGAGACTCTGGAAACACCATATATTTT. Its translation: CASSPDGDSGNTIYF.

This chain links TRBV5-1 with TRBJ1-1; D unclear. Trimming took 3 bases from V and 3 from J, leaving 12 bases between them. This CDR3 has 14 amino acids. Looked up from germline, CDR1 is SGHRS and CDR2 is YFSETQ. In DNA, the CDR3 is TGCGCCAGCAGCTGGGAGAATTTGGACACTGAAGCTTTCTTT. Amino acid sequence: CASSWENLDTEAFF.